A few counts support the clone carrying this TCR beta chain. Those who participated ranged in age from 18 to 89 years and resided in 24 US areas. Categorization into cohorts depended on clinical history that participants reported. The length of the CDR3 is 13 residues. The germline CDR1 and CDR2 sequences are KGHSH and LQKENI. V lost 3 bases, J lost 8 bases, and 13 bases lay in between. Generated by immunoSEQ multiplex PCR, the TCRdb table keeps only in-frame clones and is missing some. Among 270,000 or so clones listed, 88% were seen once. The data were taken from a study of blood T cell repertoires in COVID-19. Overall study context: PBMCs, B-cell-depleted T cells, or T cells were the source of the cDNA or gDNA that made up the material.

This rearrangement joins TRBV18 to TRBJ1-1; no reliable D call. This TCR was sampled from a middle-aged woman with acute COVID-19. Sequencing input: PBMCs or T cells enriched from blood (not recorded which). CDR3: CASSPLQSREAFF. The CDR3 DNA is TGTGCCAGCTCACCTTTACAGTCCAGGGAAGCTTTCTTT.